These T cell receptor beta chains were read from a single sample in a study of cytomegalovirus exposure and HLA in healthy donors. Libraries were prepared by immunoSEQ multiplex PCR; TCRdb keeps only in-frame clonotypes and omits some of them. The repertoire has 200,000 or so clones, around 83% of them found once; the top ten carry around 0.8%. Sequencing was done on a sample of PBMCs. These receptors originate from a woman aged 18-35 years in good health and CMV-seronegative. CDR3s include the opening cysteine and the closing phenylalanine or tryptophan. Each record gives: clone size, D gene, J gene, V gene, CDR3 protein, CDR3 DNA. The D gene is left open where the match is weak. Clone size is shown for a subset of rows, as once, few, many or a class of expanded clone.

>NA|NA|TRBJ1-2|TRBV30
CAWSVLSQRIDYYGYTF
TGTGCCTGGAGTGTACTGTCACAGCGGATTGATTACTATGGCTACACCTTC
>NA|NA|TRBJ1-1|TRBV5-1
CASSVTEAGEAFF
TGCGCCAGCAGCGTGACAGAAGCGGGTGAAGCTTTCTTT
>few|NA|TRBJ1-1|TRBV7-9
CASSLGGETTEAFF
TGTGCCAGCAGCTTAGGTGGAGAGACCACTGAAGCTTTCTTT
>NA|NA|TRBJ1-2|TRBV28
CASSLDVGGGYTF
TGTGCCAGCAGTTTAGATGTCGGTGGTGGCTACACCTTC
>once|TRBD1|TRBJ2-2|TRBV5-6
CASTLTGEGTGELFF
TGTGCCAGCACCCTAACAGGGGAAGGCACCGGGGAGCTGTTTTTT
>NA|NA|TRBJ2-3|TRBV20-1
CSVVRTDTQYF
TGCAGTGTGGTGCGGACAGATACGCAGTATTTT
>NA|NA|TRBJ2-4|TRBV5-6
CASSLVGDLSNIQYF
TGTGCCAGCAGCTTGGTTGGAGACCTAAGCAACATTCAGTACTTC
>NA|NA|TRBJ1-1|TRBV2
CASSQTSYTEAFF
TGTGCCAGCAGTCAGACATCTTACACTGAAGCTTTCTTT
>few|TRBD2|TRBJ2-3|TRBV25-1
CASSELAGAANTQYF
TGTGCCAGCAGTGAACTAGCGGGGGCCGCCAATACGCAGTATTTT
>NA|NA|TRBJ1-5|TRBV18
CASSPQGGREPQHF
TGTGCCAGCTCACCCCAGGGCGGCAGAGAGCCCCAGCATTTT
>NA|NA|TRBJ1-1|TRBV18
CASSPRAENTEAFF
TGTGCCAGCTCACCGAGGGCAGAGAACACTGAAGCTTTCTTT
>NA|TRBD2|TRBJ2-5|TRBV6-1
CASSERSGTSWETQYF
TGTGCCAGCAGTGAAAGATCAGGGACTAGCTGGGAGACCCAGTACTTC
>NA|TRBD2|TRBJ2-7|TRBV6-5
CASSYAGLAGLEQYF
TGTGCCAGCAGTTACGCGGGACTAGCGGGGCTCGAGCAGTACTTC